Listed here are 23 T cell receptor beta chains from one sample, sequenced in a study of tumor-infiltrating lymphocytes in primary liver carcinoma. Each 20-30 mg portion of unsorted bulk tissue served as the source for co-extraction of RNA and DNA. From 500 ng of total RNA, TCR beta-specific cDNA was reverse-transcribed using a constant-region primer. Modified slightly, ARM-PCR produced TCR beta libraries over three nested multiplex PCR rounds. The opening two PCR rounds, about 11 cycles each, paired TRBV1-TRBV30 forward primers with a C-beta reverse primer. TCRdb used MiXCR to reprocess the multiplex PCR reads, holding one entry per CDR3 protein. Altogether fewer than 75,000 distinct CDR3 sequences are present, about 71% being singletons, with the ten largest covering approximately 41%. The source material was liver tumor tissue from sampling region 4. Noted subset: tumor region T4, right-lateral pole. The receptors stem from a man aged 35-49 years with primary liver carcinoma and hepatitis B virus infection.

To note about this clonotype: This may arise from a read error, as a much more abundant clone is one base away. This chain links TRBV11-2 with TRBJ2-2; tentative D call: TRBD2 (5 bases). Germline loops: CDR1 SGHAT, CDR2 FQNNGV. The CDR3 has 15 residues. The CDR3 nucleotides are TGTGCCAGCTGCTTAGACCGGCCCGGGGCCGGGGAGCTGTTTTTT. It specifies CASCLDRPGAGELFF.

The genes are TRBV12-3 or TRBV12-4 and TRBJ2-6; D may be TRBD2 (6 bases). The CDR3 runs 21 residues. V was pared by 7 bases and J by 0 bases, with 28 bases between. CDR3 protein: CASIRTRLVPCRASGANVLTF. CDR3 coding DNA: TGTGCCAGCATTCGGACCCGACTAGTCCCCTGTCGGGCCTCTGGGGCCAACGTCCTGACTTTC.

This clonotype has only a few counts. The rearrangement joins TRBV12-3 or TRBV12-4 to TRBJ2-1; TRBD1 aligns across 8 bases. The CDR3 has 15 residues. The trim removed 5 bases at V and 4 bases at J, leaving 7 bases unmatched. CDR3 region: CASSPPGTGYNEQFF. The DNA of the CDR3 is TGTGCCAGCAGTCCCCCCGGGACAGGATACAATGAGCAGTTCTTC.

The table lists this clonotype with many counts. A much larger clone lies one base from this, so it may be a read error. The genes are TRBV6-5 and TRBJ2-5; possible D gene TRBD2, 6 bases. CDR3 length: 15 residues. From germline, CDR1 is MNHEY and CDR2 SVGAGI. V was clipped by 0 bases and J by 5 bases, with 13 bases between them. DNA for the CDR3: TGTGCCAGCAGTTACTCGACTGGCGGGGAGGAGACCCAGTACTTC. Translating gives CASSYSTGGEETQYF.

CDR3 DNA sequence: TGTGCCAGCAGCCGGGATTGGACTACCGACGGTGAGCAGTTCTTC. It translates to CASSRDWTTDGEQFF. V is TRBV4-2 and J is TRBJ2-1, with D possibly being TRBD2 (6 bases). This CDR3 comprises 15 residues. The ends were cut back, 4 bases at V and 9 bases at J, with 19 bases in the middle. Germline V gene lookup returns CDR1 LGHNA and CDR2 YNFKEQ.

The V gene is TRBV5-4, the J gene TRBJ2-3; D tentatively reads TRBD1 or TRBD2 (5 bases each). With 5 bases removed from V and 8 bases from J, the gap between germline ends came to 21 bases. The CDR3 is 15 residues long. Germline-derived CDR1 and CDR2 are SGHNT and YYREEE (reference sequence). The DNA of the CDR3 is TGTGCCAGCAGTATTCAGGGAGTAAGGGCAGGTACGCAGTATTTT. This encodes CASSIQGVRAGTQYF.

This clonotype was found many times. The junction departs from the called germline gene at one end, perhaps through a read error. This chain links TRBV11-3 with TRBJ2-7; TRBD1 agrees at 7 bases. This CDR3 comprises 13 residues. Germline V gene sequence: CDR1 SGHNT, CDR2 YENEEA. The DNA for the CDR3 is TGTGCCAGCAGCGTGGGACAGTCCTACGAGCGGTACTTC. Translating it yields CASSVGQSYERYF. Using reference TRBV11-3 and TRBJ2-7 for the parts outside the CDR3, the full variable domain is EAGVVQSPRYKIIEKKQPVAFWCNPISGHNTLYWYLQNLGQGPELLIRYENEEAVDDSQLPKDRFSAERLKGVDSTLKIQPAELGDSAVYLCASSVGQSYERYFGPGTRLTVT.

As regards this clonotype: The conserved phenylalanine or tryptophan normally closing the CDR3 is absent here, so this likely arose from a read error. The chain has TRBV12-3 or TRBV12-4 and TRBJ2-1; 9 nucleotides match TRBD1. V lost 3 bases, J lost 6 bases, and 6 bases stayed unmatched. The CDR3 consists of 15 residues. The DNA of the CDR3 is TGTGCCAGCAGTTTGGGACAGGGAGATGTCAATGAGCAGTTCCTC. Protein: CASSLGQGDVNEQFL.

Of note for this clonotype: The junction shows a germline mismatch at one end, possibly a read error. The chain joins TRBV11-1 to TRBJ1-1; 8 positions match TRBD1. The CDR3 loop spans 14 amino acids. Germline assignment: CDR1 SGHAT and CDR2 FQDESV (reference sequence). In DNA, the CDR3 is TGTGCCAGCAGCTTACCGACAGGGGTTACTGGAGCTTTCTTT. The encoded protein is CASSLPTGVTGAFF.

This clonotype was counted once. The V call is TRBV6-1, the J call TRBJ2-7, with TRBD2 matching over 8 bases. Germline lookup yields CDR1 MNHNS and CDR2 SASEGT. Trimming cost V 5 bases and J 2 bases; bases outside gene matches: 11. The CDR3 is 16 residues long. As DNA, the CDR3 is TGTGCCAGCAGTCGGACTAGCAGCGTCTTTACCTACGAGCAGTACTTC. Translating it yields CASSRTSSVFTYEQYF.

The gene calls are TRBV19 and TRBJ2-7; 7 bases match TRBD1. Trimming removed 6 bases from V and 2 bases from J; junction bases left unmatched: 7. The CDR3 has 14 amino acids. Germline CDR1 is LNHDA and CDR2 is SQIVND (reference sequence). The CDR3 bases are TGTGCCAGTAGCCCACCGGGACAGACCTACGAGCAGTACTTC. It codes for CASSPPGQTYEQYF.

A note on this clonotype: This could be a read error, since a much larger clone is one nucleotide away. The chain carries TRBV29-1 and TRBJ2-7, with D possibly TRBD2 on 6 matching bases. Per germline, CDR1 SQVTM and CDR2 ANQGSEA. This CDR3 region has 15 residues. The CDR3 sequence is CNVEDLGGSSYEQYF. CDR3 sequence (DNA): TGCAACGTTGAAGATCTAGGAGGGAGCTCCTACGAGCAGTACTTC.

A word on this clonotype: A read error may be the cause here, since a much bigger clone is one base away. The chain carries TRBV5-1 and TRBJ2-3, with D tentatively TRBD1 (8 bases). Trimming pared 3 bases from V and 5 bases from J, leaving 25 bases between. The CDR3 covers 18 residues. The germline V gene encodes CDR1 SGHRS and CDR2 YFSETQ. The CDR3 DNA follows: TGCGCCAGCAGCTACACGGGGACAGGACTAGATGGTAGAGATACGCAGTATTTT. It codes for CASSYTGTGLDGRDTQYF.

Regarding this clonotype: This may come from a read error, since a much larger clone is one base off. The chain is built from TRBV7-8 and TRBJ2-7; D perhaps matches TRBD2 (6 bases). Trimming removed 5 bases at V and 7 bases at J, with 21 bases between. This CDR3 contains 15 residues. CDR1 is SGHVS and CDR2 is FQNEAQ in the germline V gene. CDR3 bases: TGTGCCAGCAGCGTAATCGAGAGGAGCCGGGGGGAGCAGTACTTC. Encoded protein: CASSVIERSRGEQYF. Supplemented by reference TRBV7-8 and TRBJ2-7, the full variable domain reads GAGVSQSPRYKVAKRGQDVALRCDPISGHVSLFWYQQALGQGPEFLTYFQNEAQLDKSGLPSDRFFAERPEGSVSTLKIQRTQQEDSAVYLCASSVIERSRGEQYFGPGTRLTVT.

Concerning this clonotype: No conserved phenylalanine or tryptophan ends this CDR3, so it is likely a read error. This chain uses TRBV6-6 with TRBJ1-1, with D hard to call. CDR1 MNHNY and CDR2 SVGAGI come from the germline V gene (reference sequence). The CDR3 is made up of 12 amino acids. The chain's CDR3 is CASSYSDTEAFI. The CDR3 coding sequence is TGTGCCAGCAGCTACTCGGACACTGAAGCTTTCATT.

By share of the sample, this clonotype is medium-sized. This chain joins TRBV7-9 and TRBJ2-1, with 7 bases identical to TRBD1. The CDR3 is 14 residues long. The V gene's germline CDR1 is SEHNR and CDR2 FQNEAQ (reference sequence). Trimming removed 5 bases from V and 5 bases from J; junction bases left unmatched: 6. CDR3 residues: CASSARQGHNEQFF. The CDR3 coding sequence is TGTGCCAGCAGCGCGAGACAGGGCCACAATGAGCAGTTCTTC.

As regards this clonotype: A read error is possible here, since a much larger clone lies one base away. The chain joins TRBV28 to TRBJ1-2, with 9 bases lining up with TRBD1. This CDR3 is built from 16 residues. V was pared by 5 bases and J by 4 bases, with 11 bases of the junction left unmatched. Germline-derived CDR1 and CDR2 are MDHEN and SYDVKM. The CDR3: CASSTLPGTGTYGYTF. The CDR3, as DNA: TGTGCCAGCAGTACACTCCCCGGGACAGGGACCTATGGCTACACCTTC.

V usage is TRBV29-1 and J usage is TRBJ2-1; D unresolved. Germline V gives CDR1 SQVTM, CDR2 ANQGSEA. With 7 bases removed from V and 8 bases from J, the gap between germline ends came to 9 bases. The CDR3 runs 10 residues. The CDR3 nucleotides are TGCAGCGCGCGACGTGATGAGCAGTTCTTC. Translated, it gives CSARRDEQFF.

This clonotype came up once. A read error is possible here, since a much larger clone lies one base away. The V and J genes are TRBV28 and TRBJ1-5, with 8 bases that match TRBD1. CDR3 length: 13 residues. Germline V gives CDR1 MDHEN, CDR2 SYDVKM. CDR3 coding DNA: TGTGTCAGCGCGACAGGGGGCAATCAGCCCCAGCATTTT. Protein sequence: CVSATGGNQPQHF.

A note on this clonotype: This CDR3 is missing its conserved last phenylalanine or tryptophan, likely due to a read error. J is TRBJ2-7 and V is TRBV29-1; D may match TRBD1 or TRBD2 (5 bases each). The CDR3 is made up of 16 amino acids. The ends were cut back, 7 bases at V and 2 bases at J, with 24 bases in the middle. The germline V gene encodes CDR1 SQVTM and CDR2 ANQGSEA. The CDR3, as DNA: TGCAGCGCCATGACATACGGGACCGGCACTCCCTACGAGCAGTACTCC. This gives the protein CSAMTYGTGTPYEQYS.

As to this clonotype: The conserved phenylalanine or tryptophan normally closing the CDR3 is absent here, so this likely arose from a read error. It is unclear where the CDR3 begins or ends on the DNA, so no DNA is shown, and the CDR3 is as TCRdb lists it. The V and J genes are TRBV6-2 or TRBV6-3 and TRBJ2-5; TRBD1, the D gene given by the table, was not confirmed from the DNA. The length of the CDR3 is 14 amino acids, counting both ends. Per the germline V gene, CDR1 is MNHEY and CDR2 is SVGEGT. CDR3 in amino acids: CASRSGRGEETQYL.

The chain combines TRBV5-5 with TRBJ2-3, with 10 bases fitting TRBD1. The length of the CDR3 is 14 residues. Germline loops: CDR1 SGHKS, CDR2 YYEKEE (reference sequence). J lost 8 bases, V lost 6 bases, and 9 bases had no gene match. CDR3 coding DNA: TGTGCCAGCAACTACGACAGGGGGCCAGGTACGCAGTATTTT. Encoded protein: CASNYDRGPGTQYF.

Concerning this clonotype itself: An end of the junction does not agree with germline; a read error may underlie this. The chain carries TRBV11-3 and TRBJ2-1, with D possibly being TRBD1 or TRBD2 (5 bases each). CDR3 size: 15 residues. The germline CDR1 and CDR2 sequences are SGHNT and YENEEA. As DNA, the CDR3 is TGTACCAGCGGCCCAGGGACCGAGGGCAGCGGTGAGCAGTTCTTC. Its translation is CTSGPGTEGSGEQFF.